The TCR beta chain under discussion was sequenced for a study of beta chain features in type 1 diabetes. Expressed TCRB transcripts were sequenced because the entire RNA isolate underwent reverse transcription. About 4 million reads was the average for naive, central memory and regulatory T cell samples. Sequencing used immunoSEQ multiplex PCR; TCRdb keeps in-frame clones, though not all of them. The data show about 650,000 clones, 9.5% to 15% seen once. About this clone itself: What it binds is unknown.

The CDR3 runs 15 residues. The germline V and J ends were trimmed by 0 bases and 5 bases, with 11 bases remaining between them. Germline CDR1 and CDR2: LGHNA and YNFKEQ. Study results and limitations: Shortening of TCRB CDR3s, moderate but significant, appeared in all four CD4+ subsets of Type 1 diabetes patients.

The clonotype was recovered from a young man with type 1 diabetes. This chain connects TRBV4-2 to TRBJ1-5; D unresolved. The sequenced sample was naive CD4+ T cells from blood. In nucleotides, the CDR3 is TGTGCCAGCAGCCAAGATAGTGGGTCCGATCAGCCCCAGCATTTT. Protein sequence: CASSQDSGSDQPQHF.